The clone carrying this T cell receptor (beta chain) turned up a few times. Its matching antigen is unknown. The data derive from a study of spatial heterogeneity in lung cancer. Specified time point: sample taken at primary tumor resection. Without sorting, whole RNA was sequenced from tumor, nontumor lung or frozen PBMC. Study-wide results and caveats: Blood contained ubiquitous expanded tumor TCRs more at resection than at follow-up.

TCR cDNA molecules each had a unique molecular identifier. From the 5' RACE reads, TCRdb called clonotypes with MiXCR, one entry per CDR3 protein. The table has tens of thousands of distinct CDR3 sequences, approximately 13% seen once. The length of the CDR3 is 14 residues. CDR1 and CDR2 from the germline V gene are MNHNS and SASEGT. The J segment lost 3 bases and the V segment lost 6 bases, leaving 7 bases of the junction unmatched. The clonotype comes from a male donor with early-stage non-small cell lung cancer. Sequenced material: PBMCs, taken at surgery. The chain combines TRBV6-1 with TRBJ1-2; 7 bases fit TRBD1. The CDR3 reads CASRETGKDYGYTF. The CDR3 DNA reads TGTGCCAGCAGAGAGACAGGGAAGGACTATGGCTACACCTTC.